One sample yielded the 26 T cell receptor beta chains listed below, sequenced in a study of CD8 T cells in Susac syndrome. An input of roughly 0.5 to 1 ug of RNA was subjected to reverse transcription using random hexamers. Each CDR3 protein gets one entry after TCRdb re-called the immunoSEQ multiplex PCR reads with MiXCR. The data show 95,000 to 150,000 distinct CDR3 sequences, approximately 95% seen once. What was sequenced was CD8+ T cells from PBMCs. The receptors come from a human donor with multiple sclerosis.

The rearrangement uses TRBV2 and TRBJ2-2, with D maybe TRBD2 (5 bases). Germline V gene sequence: CDR1 SNHLY, CDR2 FYNNEI. This CDR3 contains 14 residues. The V end lost 3 bases, the J end lost 1 base, and 6 bases lay between the germline ends. The CDR3 protein is CASSDGGNTGELFF. The CDR3 DNA reads TGTGCCAGCAGTGACGGAGGGAACACCGGGGAGCTGTTTTTT.

As concerns this clonotype: A junction end diverges from the germline sequence, so it may reflect a read error. This sequence joins TRBV6-1 and TRBJ2-2; 10 nucleotides match TRBD2. The CDR3 is 17 residues long. Germline CDR1 MNHNS, CDR2 SASEGT. CDR3 bases: TGTGCCAGCAGTGAAATCCCGGGACTAGCGAAGACCGGGGAGCTGTTTTTT. It yields the protein CASSEIPGLAKTGELFF.

The genes are TRBV9 and TRBJ2-2; 9 nucleotides match TRBD1. The J segment lost 3 bases and the V segment lost 2 bases, leaving 8 bases of the junction unmatched. Germline values: CDR1 SGDLS, CDR2 YYNGEE. This CDR3 has 17 amino acids. The CDR3 spells CASSVPSGQGYTGELFF. DNA for the CDR3: TGTGCCAGCAGCGTTCCTTCGGGACAGGGTTACACCGGGGAGCTGTTTTTT.

V usage is TRBV12-5 and J usage is TRBJ2-1; D ambiguous. The germline gives CDR1 LGHNT, CDR2 FRNRAP. Deletions cut 4 bases from V and 5 bases from J, with 9 bases between. The CDR3 length is 13 residues. The CDR3 is CASGSRTHNEQFF. The DNA for the CDR3 is TGTGCTAGTGGTTCCCGCACCCACAATGAGCAGTTCTTC.

The CDR3 is CASNGEGPYEQYF. DNA of the CDR3: TGTGCCAGCAATGGTGAAGGACCCTACGAGCAGTACTTC. This sequence joins TRBV25-1 and TRBJ2-7; no firm D call. There are 13 residues in the CDR3. Trimming pared 7 bases from V and 2 bases from J, leaving 12 bases between. The germline V gene encodes CDR1 MGHDK and CDR2 SYGVNS.

This clonotype appeared a single time. CDR3 in amino acids: CASSIDGRAGPGELFF. The DNA for the CDR3 is TGTGCCAGCAGCATCGATGGGAGGGCTGGGCCCGGGGAGCTGTTTTTT. The V and J genes are TRBV9 and TRBJ2-2, with 7 bases aligning to TRBD2. Germline V gene lookup returns CDR1 SGDLS and CDR2 YYNGEE. With V trimmed by 4 bases and J by 6 bases, 12 bases remained unmatched. The CDR3 contains 16 residues. The variable domain in full, with the rest retrieved from reference TRBV9 and TRBJ2-2, is DSGVTQTPKHLITATGQRVTLRCSPRSGDLSVYWYQQSLDQGLQFLIQYYNGEERAKGNILERFSAQQFPDLHSELNLSSLELGDSALYFCASSIDGRAGPGELFFGEGSRLTVL.

For the CDR3, the DNA is TGTGCCAGCAGCATCAGGGCAGGGCACACTGAAGCTTTCTTT. It translates to CASSIRAGHTEAFF. The chain couples TRBV7-6 to TRBJ1-1; D may be TRBD1 (5 bases). CDR1 SGHVS and CDR2 FNYEAQ come from the germline V gene. This CDR3 is 14 amino acids long. V shed 5 bases and J shed 3 bases, with 13 bases lying between them.

The chain couples TRBV3-1 to TRBJ2-7, with D uncertain. CDR1 is LGHDT, CDR2 YNNKEL, per germline (reference sequence). V was trimmed by 3 bases and J by 0 bases, leaving 6 bases between them. This CDR3 comprises 13 residues. CDR3 sequence: CASSHRASYEQYF. In DNA, the CDR3 is TGTGCCAGCAGCCACCGCGCCTCCTACGAGCAGTACTTC.

This clonotype was observed a handful of times. V and J are TRBV28 and TRBJ1-1; D is ambiguous. The CDR3 loop spans 12 amino acids. The V gene's germline CDR1 is MDHEN and CDR2 SYDVKM. The V end was cut by 4 bases, the J end by 1 base, with 4 bases between. Here the CDR3 reads CASSSQNTEAFF. The CDR3 coding sequence is TGTGCCAGCAGTTCCCAGAACACTGAAGCTTTCTTT.

CDR3 bases: TGCGCCAGCACTCCCGGGACTCAGGCCGGCGAGCAGTTCTTC. This translates into CASTPGTQAGEQFF. The chain is built from TRBV5-1 and TRBJ2-1, with D tentatively TRBD2 (6 bases). There are 14 residues in the CDR3. Trimming took off 6 bases at V and 10 bases at J, with 20 bases between the two ends. Germline assignment: CDR1 SGHRS and CDR2 YFSETQ.

The chain employs TRBV27 and TRBJ2-7; 13 nucleotides agree with TRBD2. Per germline, CDR1 MNHEY and CDR2 SMNVEV (reference sequence). CDR3 length: 15 residues. Trimming cost V 4 bases and J 7 bases; bases outside gene matches: 7. CDR3 DNA: TGTGCCAGCAGTTCTGGGACTAGCGGGGCAGGGGAGCAGTACTTC. Translating it yields CASSSGTSGAGEQYF.

The chain uses TRBV30 and TRBJ2-2; 7 nucleotides agree with TRBD2. Trimming removed 5 bases from V and 3 bases from J; junction bases left unmatched: 0. CDR1 and CDR2 (germline): GTSNPN, SVGIG (reference sequence). The CDR3 is 12 residues long. This chain's CDR3 is CAWGGDTGELFF. The CDR3, as DNA: TGTGCCTGGGGGGGGGACACCGGGGAGCTGTTTTTT.

V gene TRBV6-2 or TRBV6-3 combines with J gene TRBJ2-1; no clear D. V was cut by 7 bases and J by 0 bases, with 19 bases left in between. This CDR3 is built from 17 residues. Germline V gene lookup returns CDR1 MNHEY and CDR2 SVGEGT. CDR3 DNA sequence: TGTGCCAGCACCTCCCTGGGTGGCGAATTCTCCTACAATGAGCAGTTCTTC. Translating it yields CASTSLGGEFSYNEQFF.

This chain uses TRBV6-1 with TRBJ2-7; a weak D match, TRBD2 (6 bases). This CDR3 has 16 residues. Germline CDR1 reads MNHNS; CDR2 reads SASEGT. Trimming took off 6 bases at V and 4 bases at J, with 22 bases between the two ends. This CDR3 is CASSSPPREQLYEQYV. As DNA, the CDR3 is TGTGCCAGCAGCTCTCCCCCTCGGGAGCAGCTTTACGAGCAGTACGTC.

This chain links TRBV28 with TRBJ2-7; 9 bases agree with TRBD1. V lost 6 bases, J lost 7 bases, and 10 bases stayed unmatched. This CDR3 has 14 amino acids. The germline CDR1 and CDR2 sequences are MDHEN and SYDVKM. CDR3 sequence: CASSRSGTGNEQYV. The CDR3 DNA reads TGTGCCAGCAGCCGGAGCGGGACAGGGAATGAGCAGTACGTC.

Comment on this clonotype: The junction differs from germline at one of its ends, possibly a read error. The chain employs TRBV9 and TRBJ2-1; D remains unclear. Germline V CDR1 and CDR2: SGDLS, YYNGEE. The CDR3 runs to 12 residues. The CDR3 DNA is TGTGCCAGCAACGTAGGGATGAATGAGCAGTTCTTC. This codes for CASNVGMNEQFF.

The chain employs TRBV6-6 and TRBJ2-1; unclear D gene. V lost 6 bases to trimming and J lost 5 bases, with 2 bases between them. The CDR3 runs to 10 residues. Germline CDR1 and CDR2: MNHNY and SVGAGI (reference sequence). In nucleotides, the CDR3 is TGTGCCAGCAGGGACAATGAGCAGTTCTTC. This encodes CASRDNEQFF.

The genes are TRBV29-1 and TRBJ2-1, with D perhaps matching TRBD2 (5 bases). The CDR3 totals 15 residues. Germline CDR1 and CDR2: SQVTM and ANQGSEA. V was cut by 3 bases and J by 1 base, with 13 bases left in between. Written as DNA, the CDR3 is TGCAGCGTTGAGTGGCCGGGGTCGTCCTACAATGAGCAGTTCTTC. Translating it yields CSVEWPGSSYNEQFF.

The genes are TRBV5-6 and TRBJ2-1; a weak D match, TRBD2 (5 bases). The CDR3 extends over 14 amino acids. V gave up 4 bases and J gave up 7 bases, with 15 bases separating them. Germline loops: CDR1 SGHDT, CDR2 YYEEEE. CDR3 DNA sequence: TGTGCCAGCAGCCCCGGGCGACGGACTAATGAGCAGTTCTTC. This sequence encodes CASSPGRRTNEQFF.

This sequence joins TRBV7-4 and TRBJ2-3; D might be TRBD2 (6 bases). In germline, CDR1 is SGHVT, CDR2 SQSDAQ. The CDR3 runs 16 residues. The ends were cut back, 5 bases at V and 4 bases at J, with 19 bases in the middle. CDR3 residues: CASSPQRAGLADTQYF. The CDR3, as DNA: TGTGCCAGCAGCCCCCAACGTGCGGGGCTGGCAGATACGCAGTATTTT.

This chain joins TRBV7-9 and TRBJ2-1; 8 nucleotides match TRBD1. V shed 8 bases, J shed 5 bases, and the junction held 20 bases outside the gene matches. Per the germline V gene, CDR1 is SEHNR and CDR2 is FQNEAQ (reference sequence). The CDR3 loop spans 18 amino acids. CDR3 amino acids: CASGPRLGSRGLDNEQFF. DNA of the CDR3: TGTGCCAGCGGCCCTCGATTGGGGTCCAGGGGGCTAGACAATGAGCAGTTCTTC.

The V call is TRBV5-1, the J call TRBJ1-1, with unresolved D. Trimming left V 4 bases short and J 0 bases short, with 13 bases between. The CDR3 contains 15 residues. CDR1 is SGHRS, CDR2 YFSETQ, per germline. The CDR3 bases are TGCGCCAGCAGCCCAGGACGGATAGTGAACACTGAAGCTTTCTTT. As protein: CASSPGRIVNTEAFF.

CDR3 coding DNA: TGCGCCAGCAGCCACGGGACTAGCGGGAGGGGGCCCCAAGAGACCCAGTACTTC. Protein: CASSHGTSGRGPQETQYF. V and J are TRBV4-1 and TRBJ2-5; TRBD2 matches 16 bases. The CDR3 runs to 18 residues. Germline assignment: CDR1 MGHRA and CDR2 YSYEKL. V trimming: 3 bases; J trimming: 1 base; junction bases outside the gene matches: 5.

The V call is TRBV9, the J call TRBJ2-7; 7 bases agree with TRBD2. This CDR3 has 15 residues. The germline V gene has CDR1 SGDLS and CDR2 YYNGEE. V trimming: 4 bases; J trimming: 3 bases; junction bases outside the gene matches: 10. This CDR3 reads CASSPGGGTNYEQYF. The CDR3 coding sequence is TGTGCCAGCAGCCCAGGCGGTGGGACTAACTACGAGCAGTACTTC.

The V gene is TRBV20-1, the J gene TRBJ2-2; D possibly corresponds to TRBD1 (6 bases). This CDR3 has 14 amino acids. Germline assignment: CDR1 DFQATT and CDR2 SNEGSKA (reference sequence). Trimming stripped 2 bases from V and 6 bases from J, with 13 bases between. The CDR3 region is CSARQGIGSGELFF. In nucleotides, the CDR3 is TGCAGTGCTAGACAGGGGATTGGGTCCGGGGAGCTGTTTTTT.

This clonotype was detected a few times. This chain uses TRBV28 with TRBJ2-5; no firm D call. The V end lost 2 bases, the J end lost 1 base, and 8 bases lay between the germline ends. CDR1 and CDR2 from the germline V gene are MDHEN and SYDVKM. The CDR3 spans 14 residues. The CDR3 is CASSLVNRQETQYF. The CDR3 coding sequence is TGTGCCAGCAGTTTAGTAAACCGCCAAGAGACCCAGTACTTC.